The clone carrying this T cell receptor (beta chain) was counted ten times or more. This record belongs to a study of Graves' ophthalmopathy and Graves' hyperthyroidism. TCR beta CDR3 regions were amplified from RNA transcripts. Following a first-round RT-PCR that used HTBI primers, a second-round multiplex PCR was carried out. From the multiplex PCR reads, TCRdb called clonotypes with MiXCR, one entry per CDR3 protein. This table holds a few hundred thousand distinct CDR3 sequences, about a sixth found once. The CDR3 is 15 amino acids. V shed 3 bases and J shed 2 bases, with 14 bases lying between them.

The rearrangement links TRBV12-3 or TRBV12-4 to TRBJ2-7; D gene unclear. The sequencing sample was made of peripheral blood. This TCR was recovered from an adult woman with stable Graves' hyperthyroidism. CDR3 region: CASSFPTETPYEQYF. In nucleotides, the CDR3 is TGTGCCAGCAGTTTCCCCACTGAAACCCCCTACGAGCAGTACTTC.